This TCR beta chain was found in a study of T-cell reconstitution after alpha-beta-depleted transplantation in children. The library targeted TCRbeta and was prepared with unique molecular identifiers. Each CDR3 protein is one row after TCRdb ran MiXCR on the PCR reads. The sample shows some 220,000 distinct CDR3 sequences, 8% to 9.5% of them seen only once. This clonotype occurred a few times. CDR1 and CDR2 (germline): SGDLS, YYNGEE. V lost 1 base and J lost 2; bases outside the gene matches: 6. The length of the CDR3 is 15 residues. The chain employs TRBV9 and TRBJ2-7, with TRBD1 matching over 7 bases. The sequencing here drew on PBMCs from the stem cell graft donor, taken from the stem cell graft. The receptor was derived from a human donor who donated a stem cell graft to a child with acute lymphoblastic leukemia. The CDR3 spells CASSVSGTDTYEQYF. In nucleotides, the CDR3 is TGTGCCAGCAGCGTATCCGGGACAGACACCTACGAGCAGTACTTC.